Listed here are 20 T cell receptor beta chains from one sample, sequenced in a study of T cell responses to AZD1222 COVID-19 vaccine. This table comes from immunoSEQ multiplex PCR, and its TCRdb copy is limited to in-frame clones, with some not included. This sample has 90,000 to 150,000 clones, with about 90% found just once. This specimen consisted of peripheral blood, obtained 28 days after the second AZD1222 dose. The receptors stem from an adult who received the AZD1222 COVID-19 vaccine.

V is TRBV23-1 and J is TRBJ1-6; 7 bases agree with TRBD1. Being an ORF, TRBV23-1 has a function that is uncertain. V was clipped by 10 bases and J by 7 bases; unmatched bases: 7. The CDR3 runs 13 residues. CDR3 sequence (DNA): TGCGCCAACCCCCGGACAGGCAATTCACCCCTCCACTTT. Its protein product is CANPRTGNSPLHF.

The chain carries TRBV28 and TRBJ2-7, with 7 positions matching TRBD1. The V and J ends lost 6 bases and 0 bases, in that order; junction bases with no gene match: 11. Germline values: CDR1 MDHEN, CDR2 SYDVKM. CDR3 length: 16 amino acids. CDR3 nucleotides: TGTGCCAGCAGGGCCACAGGGGCGTCTAGCTCCTACGAGCAGTACTTC. It translates to CASRATGASSSYEQYF.

This clone was counted once. This chain links TRBV19 with TRBJ1-4; TRBD1 might be the D (5 bases). The V end lost 5 bases, the J end lost 8 bases, and 15 bases lay between the germline ends. The germline gives CDR1 LNHDA, CDR2 SQIVND (reference sequence). The CDR3 covers 14 residues. The chain's CDR3 is CASSPPWGEEKLFF. The CDR3 nucleotides are TGTGCCAGTAGTCCGCCTTGGGGGGAAGAAAAACTGTTTTTT.

The gene calls are TRBV6-4 and TRBJ1-5, with D possibly being TRBD1 (6 bases). Trimming left V 7 bases short and J 0 bases short, with 13 bases between. Per germline, CDR1 MRHNA and CDR2 SNTAGT. The CDR3 has 15 residues. The CDR3: CASKLEGGSNQPQHF. CDR3 sequence (DNA): TGTGCCAGCAAGCTCGAGGGGGGTAGCAATCAGCCCCAGCATTTT.

This chain connects TRBV28 to TRBJ1-5; weak D call: TRBD1 (5 bases). Per germline, CDR1 MDHEN and CDR2 SYDVKM. The ends were cut back, 6 bases at V and 5 bases at J, with 11 bases in the middle. The CDR3 runs to 13 residues. CDR3 DNA sequence: TGTGCCAGCAGGGGGGTCGGGGATCAGCCCCAGCATTTT. Its translation: CASRGVGDQPQHF.

This chain joins TRBV6-5 and TRBJ2-3, with D uncertain. This CDR3 spans 13 amino acids. Germline V gene lookup returns CDR1 MNHEY and CDR2 SVGAGI. Trimming removed 6 bases at V and 1 base at J, with 8 bases between. The CDR3 coding sequence is TGTGCCAGCAGAGTTAGGGGCACAGATACGCAGTATTTT. Its translation is CASRVRGTDTQYF.

V is TRBV19 and J is TRBJ1-2, with TRBD1 as a possible D gene (5 bases). V was pared by 10 bases and J by 6 bases, with 15 bases between. Germline lookup yields CDR1 LNHDA and CDR2 SQIVND (reference sequence). The length of the CDR3 is 12 residues. The CDR3 is CATKNLGHGYTF. In DNA, the CDR3 is TGTGCCACCAAGAACTTGGGGCATGGCTACACCTTC.

The rearrangement uses TRBV6-5 and TRBJ1-5; the D gene is possibly TRBD1 (5 bases). Germline CDR1 MNHEY, CDR2 SVGAGI. The CDR3 is 15 amino acids. Trimming removed 2 bases from V and 7 bases from J, with 15 bases in between. The CDR3: CASSYQWGGEQPQHF. DNA of the CDR3: TGTGCCAGCAGTTACCAATGGGGGGGAGAACAGCCCCAGCATTTT.

The V gene is TRBV5-1, the J gene TRBJ2-7, with D perhaps TRBD1 (6 bases). The CDR3 is 15 residues long. Germline assignment: CDR1 SGHRS and CDR2 YFSETQ. The V end was cut by 2 bases, the J end by 3 bases, with 15 bases between. The CDR3 DNA reads as TGCGCCAGCAGCTTTGATCCAGGGGATAACTACGAGCAGTACTTC. Protein: CASSFDPGDNYEQYF. The entire variable domain, with the rest obtained from reference TRBV5-1 and TRBJ2-7, is as follows: KAGVTQTPRYLIKTRGQQVTLSCSPISGHRSVSWYQQTPGQGLQFLFEYFSETQRNKGNFPGRFSGRQFSNSRSEMNVSTLELGDSALYLCASSFDPGDNYEQYFGPGTRLTVT.

The chain links TRBV7-2 to TRBJ2-1; possible D gene TRBD1, 5 bases. CDR1 is SGHTA, CDR2 FQGNSA, per germline. This CDR3 is 16 amino acids long. V lost 2 bases and J lost 3, with 14 bases in between. The CDR3 spells CASSLRARRDYNEQFF. The CDR3 region has the DNA TGTGCCAGCAGCTTAAGAGCTCGCAGGGACTACAATGAGCAGTTCTTC.

V is TRBV6-5 and J is TRBJ1-1; 8 nucleotides agree with TRBD1. V lost 6 bases and J lost 0; bases outside the gene matches: 3. Germline assignment: CDR1 MNHEY and CDR2 SVGAGI. This CDR3 comprises 14 residues. As DNA, the CDR3 is TGTGCCAGCAGGGAGACAGGGGTGAACACTGAAGCTTTCTTT. Residues: CASRETGVNTEAFF.

The chain uses TRBV6-2 or TRBV6-3 and TRBJ2-7, with 13 bases lining up with TRBD2. With V trimmed by 0 bases and J by 0 bases, 5 bases remained unmatched. The CDR3 spans 18 residues. Germline V gene sequence: CDR1 MNHEY, CDR2 SVGEGT. The chain's CDR3 is CASSYSTSGGPSSYEQYF. The CDR3 DNA follows: TGTGCCAGCAGTTACTCGACTAGCGGGGGGCCGAGCTCCTACGAGCAGTACTTC.

The V and J genes are TRBV4-2 and TRBJ1-2; D remains ambiguous. CDR1 is LGHNA and CDR2 is YNFKEQ in the germline V gene. The CDR3 is 15 residues long. Trimming shortened V by 0 bases and J by 4 bases, and 12 bases separated the two germline ends. CDR3 protein: CASSQDRAAAYGYTF. CDR3 nucleotide sequence: TGTGCCAGCAGCCAAGATCGGGCGGCCGCCTATGGCTACACCTTC.

The rearrangement joins TRBV11-3 to TRBJ1-1, with D unresolved. Trimming shortened V by 6 bases and J by 3 bases, and 17 bases separated the two germline ends. The length of the CDR3 is 15 residues. The V gene's germline CDR1 is SGHNT and CDR2 YENEEA. The CDR3 bases are TGTGCCAGCAGTCTGGGCACCGGGAGGGACACTGAAGCTTTCTTT. Protein sequence: CASSLGTGRDTEAFF.

This chain joins TRBV19 and TRBJ1-2; a weak D match, TRBD1 (5 bases). The CDR3 length is 17 residues. Germline lookup yields CDR1 LNHDA and CDR2 SQIVND (reference sequence). Trimming left V 10 bases short and J 5 bases short, with 29 bases between. In DNA, the CDR3 is TGTGCCACCCAAAAGGGGCATGGCGAGGGCGGAATTTATGGCTACACCTTC. It is translated as CATQKGHGEGGIYGYTF.

This sequence joins TRBV25-1 and TRBJ2-5; D is perhaps TRBD1 (6 bases). The germline V gene has CDR1 MGHDK and CDR2 SYGVNS. The ends were cut back, 6 bases at V and 5 bases at J, with 13 bases in the middle. The CDR3 length is 13 residues. The CDR3 DNA reads as TGTGCCAGCAGCCTGGGGGCAGTTGAGACCCAGTACTTC. Its translation is CASSLGAVETQYF.

The chain joins TRBV19 to TRBJ1-5; D is unclear. V shed 5 bases and J shed 7 bases, with 9 bases lying between them. The CDR3 runs to 12 residues. Germline assignment: CDR1 LNHDA and CDR2 SQIVND (reference sequence). The CDR3 DNA reads TGTGCCAGTAGTCTCCTTAGCCAGCCCCAGCATTTT. This codes for CASSLLSQPQHF. Drawing the rest from reference TRBV19 and TRBJ1-5, the complete variable domain is DGGITQSPKYLFRKEGQNVTLSCEQNLNHDAMYWYRQDPGQGLRLIYYSQIVNDFQKGDIAEGYSVSREKKESFPLTVTSAQKNPTAFYLCASSLLSQPQHFGDGTRLSIL.

The CDR3 is CASGDRERFARAFF. The DNA of the CDR3 is TGTGCCAGCGGGGACAGGGAGCGGTTCGCACGAGCTTTCTTT. The chain is built from TRBV28 and TRBJ1-1; 9 bases match TRBD1. Germline V gene lookup returns CDR1 MDHEN and CDR2 SYDVKM. Trimming took 8 bases from V and 10 from J; bases not matched to a gene: 14. The CDR3 runs 14 residues.

The chain joins TRBV11-2 to TRBJ1-1; 9 bases line up with TRBD1. Per the germline V gene, CDR1 is SGHAT and CDR2 is FQNNGV. J gave up 11 bases and V 5 bases, and 6 bases lay outside the gene matches. The CDR3 sequence is 12 residues long. CDR3 sequence reads: CASSRDRERAFF. The CDR3 region has the DNA TGTGCCAGCAGCCGGGACAGGGAGCGGGCTTTCTTT. The variable domain in full, with the rest retrieved from reference TRBV11-2 and TRBJ1-1, is EAGVAQSPRYKIIEKRQSVAFWCNPISGHATLYWYQQILGQGPKLLIQFQNNGVVDDSQLPKDRFSAERLKGVDSTLKIQPAKLEDSAVYLCASSRDRERAFFGQGTRLTVV.

The chain carries TRBV19 and TRBJ1-3; D is undetermined. V was clipped by 5 bases and J by 5 bases, with 19 bases between them. The germline CDR1 and CDR2 sequences are LNHDA and SQIVND (reference sequence). There are 16 residues in the CDR3. Here the CDR3 DNA reads TGTGCCAGTAGTCTTCGGACCGCCGTTATCAGAAACACCATATATTTT. Translated, it gives CASSLRTAVIRNTIYF.